This TCR beta chain was recovered during a study of cytomegalovirus exposure and HLA in healthy donors. Of note for this clone: Its antigen is as yet unknown.

The length of the CDR3 is 11 residues. Trimming took off 0 bases at V and 9 bases at J, with 6 bases between the two ends. Germline assignment: CDR1 DFQATT and CDR2 SNEGSKA (reference sequence). PCR used 60 Vbeta primers and 13 Jbeta primers. TCRdb keeps only in-frame clones here, not all; method: immunoSEQ multiplex PCR. Of 200,000 to 300,000 clones in the sample, approximately 85% are singletons; the top ten hold about 2%. General study points: Among immune exposure information, only CMV serostatus was available. The investigators catalogued under 200 TCR beta chains as cytomegalovirus-associated. Most likely, a cluster of highly shared sequence variants arose as a sequencing artifact. In a later analysis, at a false discovery rate of 0.05, roughly 18,000 TCR beta sequences were associated with HLA alleles.

The sequence came from a woman aged 40 to 50 in good health and CMV-seropositive. The sequencing input was PBMCs. The chain is built from TRBV20-1 and TRBJ2-1; no clear D gene. The CDR3, as DNA: TGCAGTGCTAGAGATGGCGGTGAGCAGTTCTTC. Translation: CSARDGGEQFF.